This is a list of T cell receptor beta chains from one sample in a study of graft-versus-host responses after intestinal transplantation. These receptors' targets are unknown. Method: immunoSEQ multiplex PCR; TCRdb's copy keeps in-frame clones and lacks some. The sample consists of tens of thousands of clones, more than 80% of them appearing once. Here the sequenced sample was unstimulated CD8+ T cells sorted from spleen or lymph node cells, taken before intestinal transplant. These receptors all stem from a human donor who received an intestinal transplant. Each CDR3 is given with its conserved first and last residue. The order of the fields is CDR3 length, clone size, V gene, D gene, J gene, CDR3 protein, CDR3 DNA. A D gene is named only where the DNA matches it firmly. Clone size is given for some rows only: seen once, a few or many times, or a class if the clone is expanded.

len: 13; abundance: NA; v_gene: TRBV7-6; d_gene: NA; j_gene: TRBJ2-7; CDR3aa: CASSLGVRDEQYF; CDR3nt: TGTGCCAGCAGCTTAGGGGTGCGGGACGAGCAGTACTTC
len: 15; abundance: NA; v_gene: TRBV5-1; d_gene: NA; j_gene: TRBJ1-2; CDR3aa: CASSLLGQLKWGYTF; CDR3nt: TGCGCCAGCAGCTTGTTAGGACAGCTCAAGTGGGGCTACACCTTC
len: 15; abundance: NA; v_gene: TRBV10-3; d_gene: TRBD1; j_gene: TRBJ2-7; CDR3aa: CAISEWEQGPYEQYF; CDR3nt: TGTGCCATCAGTGAGTGGGAACAGGGGCCCTACGAGCAGTACTTC
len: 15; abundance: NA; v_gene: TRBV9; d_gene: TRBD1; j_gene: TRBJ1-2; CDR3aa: CASSVEGDRNYGYTF; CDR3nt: TGTGCCAGCAGCGTAGAAGGGGACAGGAACTATGGCTACACCTTC
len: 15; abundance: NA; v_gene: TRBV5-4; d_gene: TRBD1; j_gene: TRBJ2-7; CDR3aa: CASSPRGQDFDEQYF; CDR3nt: TGTGCCAGCAGCCCTCGGGGACAGGATTTCGACGAGCAGTACTTC
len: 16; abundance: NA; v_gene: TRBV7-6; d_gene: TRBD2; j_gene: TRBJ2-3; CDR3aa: CASSSLALRWSCTQYF; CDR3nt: TGTGCCAGCAGCTCACTAGCGCTACGTTGGAGCTGTACGCAGTATTTT
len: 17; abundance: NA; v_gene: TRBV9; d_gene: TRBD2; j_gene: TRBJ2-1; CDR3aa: CASSAENSGGADNEQFF; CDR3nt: TGTGCCAGCAGCGCTGAAAATAGCGGGGGGGCTGACAATGAGCAGTTCTTC
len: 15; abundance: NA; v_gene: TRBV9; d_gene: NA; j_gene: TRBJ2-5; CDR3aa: CASNDGGVDRETQYF; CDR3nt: TGTGCCAGCAACGATGGCGGGGTGGATCGAGAGACCCAGTACTTC
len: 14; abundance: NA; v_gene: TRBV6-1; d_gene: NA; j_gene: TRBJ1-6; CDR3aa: CASSYTSYNSPLHF; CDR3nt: TGTGCCAGCAGTTATACTAGCTATAATTCACCCCTCCACTTT
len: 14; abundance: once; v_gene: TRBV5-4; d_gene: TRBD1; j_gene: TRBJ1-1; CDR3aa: CASSNGQGFTEAFF; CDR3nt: TGTGCCAGCAGCAACGGACAGGGCTTTACTGAAGCTTTCTTT
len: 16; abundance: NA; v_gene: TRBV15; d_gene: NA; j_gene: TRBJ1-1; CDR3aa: CATSRHIGSGNTEAFF; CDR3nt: TGTGCCACCAGCAGACACATAGGGAGCGGGAACACTGAAGCTTTCTTT
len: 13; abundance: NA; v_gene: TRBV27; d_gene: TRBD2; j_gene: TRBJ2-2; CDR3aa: CAIGTTSTGELFF; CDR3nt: TGTGCCATCGGGACTACGAGCACCGGGGAGCTGTTTTTT
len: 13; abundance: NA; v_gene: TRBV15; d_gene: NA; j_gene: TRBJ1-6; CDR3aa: CATSREYNSPLHF; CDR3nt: TGTGCCACCAGCCGGGAGTATAATTCACCCCTCCACTTT